Listed below are T cell receptor beta chains from one sample, sequenced in a study of monozygotic twins with inflammatory bowel disease. From the 5' RACE reads, TCRdb lists one entry per CDR3 protein and no DNA. Its clone listing holds around 410,000 distinct CDR3 sequences. Sequenced: blood. Source of these receptors: a human donor with ulcerative colitis or Crohn's disease, or a healthy co-twin of an affected twin (not recorded which). CDR3s include the opening cysteine and the closing phenylalanine or tryptophan. Each record gives: V gene, J gene, CDR3 protein.

V gene: TRBV6-1
J gene: TRBJ1-5
CDR3 protein: CASSQDRGAKGNQPQHF

V gene: TRBV7-9
J gene: TRBJ2-1
CDR3 protein: CASSHRQGPTNEQFF

V gene: TRBV27
J gene: TRBJ2-3
CDR3 protein: CASSYRGRPDTQYF

V gene: TRBV12-3/TRBV12-4
J gene: TRBJ1-2
CDR3 protein: CASSSGQGNNYGYTF

V gene: TRBV5-4
J gene: TRBJ2-7
CDR3 protein: CASSPARDRGGTDEQYF

V gene: TRBV5-1
J gene: TRBJ1-1
CDR3 protein: CASSLKGGQGPTEAFF

V gene: TRBV5-6
J gene: TRBJ2-3
CDR3 protein: CASSSSGREVLTDTQYF

V gene: TRBV7-2
J gene: TRBJ2-1
CDR3 protein: CASSVDSGRHLGEQFF

V gene: TRBV6-6
J gene: TRBJ2-2
CDR3 protein: CASTLHAGELFF

V gene: TRBV2
J gene: TRBJ2-7
CDR3 protein: CASSTHASPPGQYF

V gene: TRBV28
J gene: TRBJ2-7
CDR3 protein: CASSAPGLAEQYF

V gene: TRBV15
J gene: TRBJ2-3
CDR3 protein: CATNRGGTPTDTQYF

V gene: TRBV28
J gene: TRBJ2-6
CDR3 protein: CASSLAAGVGPGANVLTF

V gene: TRBV12-3/TRBV12-4
J gene: TRBJ1-6
CDR3 protein: CASSLAPGFNSPLHF

V gene: TRBV5-5
J gene: TRBJ2-7
CDR3 protein: CASSHESRALGNEQYF

V gene: TRBV6-5
J gene: TRBJ1-2
CDR3 protein: CASSDTGLSGYTF

V gene: TRBV12-3/TRBV12-4
J gene: TRBJ2-2
CDR3 protein: CASHTRTGLSNTGELFF

V gene: TRBV5-1
J gene: TRBJ1-4
CDR3 protein: CASSLAGAGLLSDEKLFF

V gene: TRBV6-5
J gene: TRBJ2-4
CDR3 protein: CASSLTGENIQYF

V gene: TRBV30
J gene: TRBJ1-1
CDR3 protein: CAWSLGGAGPEAFF

V gene: TRBV20-1
J gene: TRBJ1-3
CDR3 protein: CSANSYRGNTIYF

V gene: TRBV6-2/TRBV6-3
J gene: TRBJ2-3
CDR3 protein: CASSLRGLATDTQYF

V gene: TRBV20-1
J gene: TRBJ2-3
CDR3 protein: CSARVFRSSTDTQYF

V gene: TRBV12-3/TRBV12-4
J gene: TRBJ2-1
CDR3 protein: CASSFGTEQFF

V gene: TRBV5-1
J gene: TRBJ2-5
CDR3 protein: CASSFGSGGETQYF

V gene: TRBV12-3/TRBV12-4
J gene: TRBJ1-2
CDR3 protein: CASSPSLAGYTF

V gene: TRBV6-1
J gene: TRBJ2-3
CDR3 protein: CASSEVRLAGVPDTQYF

V gene: TRBV6-5
J gene: TRBJ2-3
CDR3 protein: CAGRGDTDTQYF

V gene: TRBV5-1
J gene: TRBJ1-2
CDR3 protein: CASSADRVGHGYTF

V gene: TRBV11-2
J gene: TRBJ2-1
CDR3 protein: CASSLVSRNEQFF